Listed here are 31 T cell receptor beta chains from one sample, sequenced in a study of OX40 agonist ivuxolimab in advanced cancers. Clones were read by immunoSEQ multiplex PCR, and TCRdb kept only the in-frame ones, dropping some. The repertoire holds fewer than 45,000 clones, with 80% to 90% as singletons. The input for sequencing was CD4+ or CD8+ T cells sorted from blood, taken in a trial of the OX40 agonist ivuxolimab. These receptor sequences come from an adult with an advanced solid tumor such as melanoma, head and neck, liver or kidney cancer.

This chain uses TRBV7-9 with TRBJ2-1, with D hard to call. The CDR3 has 13 amino acids. CDR1 and CDR2 from the germline V gene are SEHNR and FQNEAQ (reference sequence). Trimming shortened V by 7 bases and J by 4 bases, and 11 bases separated the two germline ends. DNA of the CDR3: TGTGCCAGCACCTTTGGGCAGTACAATGAGCAGTTCTTC. Its translation is CASTFGQYNEQFF.

This sequence joins TRBV6-4 and TRBJ1-2; D remains ambiguous. CDR1 is MRHNA, CDR2 SNTAGT, per germline. V lost 2 bases and J 6 bases, leaving 10 bases between the germline ends. The CDR3 length is 13 residues. The CDR3 protein is CASSDRLWDGYTF. As DNA, the CDR3 is TGTGCCAGCAGTGACAGGTTATGGGATGGCTACACCTTC.

The chain is built from TRBV4-1 and TRBJ1-4; D is uncertain. CDR1 is MGHRA, CDR2 YSYEKL, per germline. V lost 0 bases, J lost 9 bases, and 5 bases lay in between. The CDR3 runs to 12 residues. CDR3 in amino acids: CASSQEPQKLFF. The CDR3 DNA follows: TGCGCCAGCAGCCAAGAACCCCAAAAACTGTTTTTT.

V and J are TRBV21-1 and TRBJ2-5; the table assigns TRBD2, which was not confirmed against the DNA. TRBV21-1 represents a pseudogene. This CDR3 spans 14 amino acids. CDR3 protein: CASSKARTSETQYF. The CDR3 DNA reads TGTGCCAGCAGCAAAGCGCGGACTAGCGAGACCCAGTACTTC.

This rearrangement joins TRBV14 to TRBJ2-7, with TRBD1 matching over 7 bases. Germline assignment: CDR1 SGHDN and CDR2 FVKESK. The J segment lost 3 bases and the V segment lost 0 bases, leaving 11 bases of the junction unmatched. The CDR3 has 17 residues. DNA of the CDR3: TGTGCCAGCAGCCAAGACCCTCCGTCTTGGGACAGCTACGAGCAGTACTTC. It is translated as CASSQDPPSWDSYEQYF.

This clone was counted only a few times. V gene TRBV29-1 combines with J gene TRBJ1-1, with unresolved D. Germline CDR1 is SQVTM and CDR2 is ANQGSEA. CDR3 length equals 12 residues. The V gene lost 4 bases and the J gene lost 5 bases, with 11 bases spanning the gap. CDR3 protein: CSVVKGGTEAFF. The CDR3 coding sequence is TGCAGCGTTGTGAAGGGCGGGACTGAAGCTTTCTTT.

This sequence joins TRBV6-6 and TRBJ1-5, with TRBD1 matching over 8 bases. Per germline, CDR1 MNHNY and CDR2 SVGAGI (reference sequence). The CDR3 is made up of 15 amino acids. V gave up 6 bases and J gave up 2 bases; unmatched junction bases: 6. CDR3 nucleotide sequence: TGTGCCAGCAGCCCAGGGGGCTCGGGCAATCAGCCCCAGCATTTT. Its translation is CASSPGGSGNQPQHF.

This clone has a single count. This rearrangement joins TRBV7-7 to TRBJ2-5; unclear D gene. This CDR3 comprises 12 residues. Between the trimmed V and J ends, which lost 5 bases and 2 bases, there was a span of 6 bases. CDR1 is SSHAT and CDR2 is FNYEAQ in the germline V gene (reference sequence). Here the CDR3 DNA reads TGTGCCAGCAGCCAACTACAAGAGACCCAGTACTTC. This encodes CASSQLQETQYF.

CDR3 residues: CASRWTGTIEAFF. The CDR3 DNA follows: TGTGCCAGCAGATGGACAGGGACTATTGAAGCTTTCTTT. The gene calls are TRBV6-1 and TRBJ1-1; 8 positions agree with TRBD1. V lost 6 bases to trimming and J lost 7 bases; unmatched junction nucleotides: 7. CDR3 length equals 13 residues. Germline loops: CDR1 MNHNS, CDR2 SASEGT.

V gene TRBV11-3 combines with J gene TRBJ2-7, with 8 bases that match TRBD2. The length of the CDR3 is 13 residues. Per germline, CDR1 SGHNT and CDR2 YENEEA. With V trimmed by 3 bases and J by 4 bases, 2 bases remained unmatched. CDR3 loop: CASSFSSGYEQYF. The CDR3 DNA reads TGTGCCAGCAGCTTTTCTAGCGGGTACGAGCAGTACTTC.

The chain combines TRBV5-1 with TRBJ1-1; no definite D call. The CDR3 runs 16 residues. Germline values: CDR1 SGHRS, CDR2 YFSETQ. V was clipped by 0 bases and J by 0 bases, with 12 bases between them. The CDR3 nucleotides are TGCGCCAGCAGCTTGGACAGAGAATACATGAACACTGAAGCTTTCTTT. Translated, it gives CASSLDREYMNTEAFF.

The V and J genes are TRBV5-1 and TRBJ2-3; either TRBD1 or TRBD2 may supply D (5 bases each). CDR1 SGHRS and CDR2 YFSETQ come from the germline V gene. Trimming took off 2 bases at V and 2 bases at J, with 9 bases between the two ends. CDR3 length: 14 residues. CDR3 sequence reads: CASSFGTYTDTQYF. The DNA of the CDR3 is TGCGCCAGCAGCTTTGGGACCTACACAGATACGCAGTATTTT.

J is TRBJ1-2 and V is TRBV4-1; the D is unclear. Trimming pared 1 base from V and 3 bases from J, leaving 12 bases between. The CDR3 is 15 residues long. From germline, CDR1 is MGHRA and CDR2 YSYEKL. The CDR3 protein is CASSQGARADYGYTF. For the CDR3, the DNA is TGCGCCAGCAGCCAAGGGGCGCGGGCCGACTATGGCTACACCTTC.

The chain carries TRBV4-2 and TRBJ1-6; 7 positions match TRBD1. The CDR3 sequence is 17 residues long. The junction had 6 bases not matched to a gene; V was cut back by 0 bases and J by 4 bases. CDR1 and CDR2 from the germline V gene are LGHNA and YNFKEQ. CDR3 coding DNA: TGTGCCAGCAGCCAAGATCTTAGGGGACAGTATAATTCACCCCTCCACTTT. Its protein product is CASSQDLRGQYNSPLHF.

This clone was seen only once. V gene TRBV27 combines with J gene TRBJ1-1, with 7 bases that match TRBD1. The CDR3 is 16 residues long. J was trimmed by 7 bases and V by 2 bases; bases with no gene match: 13. The germline gives CDR1 MNHEY, CDR2 SMNVEV (reference sequence). CDR3 bases: TGTGCCAGCAGTTTAGGGGCCGGGACAGTAGATCGTGAAGCTTTCTTT. Protein: CASSLGAGTVDREAFF.

The chain combines TRBV10-3 with TRBJ1-1; 7 nucleotides match TRBD1. The germline V gene encodes CDR1 ENHRY and CDR2 SYGVKD. The ends lost 4 bases at V and 8 bases at J; junction bases unmatched: 4. The length of the CDR3 is 12 residues. CDR3 DNA: TGTGCCATCAGTGGACAGGGAAACGAAGCTTTCTTT. Translated, it gives CAISGQGNEAFF.

This chain joins TRBV2 and TRBJ1-3; 11 bases align to TRBD1. With 6 bases clipped from V and 4 bases from J, the junction kept 5 bases outside the gene matches. This CDR3 is built from 15 residues. In germline, CDR1 is SNHLY, CDR2 FYNNEI. The CDR3 protein is CASSQDRGRGNTIYF. The CDR3 DNA is TGTGCCAGCAGCCAGGACAGGGGGCGAGGAAACACCATATATTTT.

This chain joins TRBV20-1 and TRBJ2-7; D remains ambiguous. This CDR3 has 11 amino acids. CDR1 and CDR2 (germline): DFQATT, SNEGSKA (reference sequence). Trimming took 0 bases from V and 7 from J, leaving 7 bases between them. The CDR3 spells CSARDGPEQYF. The DNA of the CDR3 is TGCAGTGCTAGAGATGGTCCAGAGCAGTACTTC.

The J gene is TRBJ2-7, the V gene TRBV19; TRBD1 aligns across 10 bases. Trimming removed 6 bases from V and 6 bases from J; junction bases left unmatched: 8. The V gene's germline CDR1 is LNHDA and CDR2 SQIVND (reference sequence). The CDR3 length is 14 residues. The chain's CDR3 is CASSPRQGASEQYF. In DNA form, the CDR3 reads TGTGCCAGTAGCCCCAGACAGGGGGCCAGCGAGCAGTACTTC.

V usage is TRBV11-2 and J usage is TRBJ1-6; TRBD1 is a possible D gene (6 bases). The germline gives CDR1 SGHAT, CDR2 FQNNGV. This CDR3 is 17 amino acids long. Between the trimmed V and J ends, which lost 0 bases and 7 bases, there was a span of 16 bases. The CDR3 DNA reads TGTGCCAGCAGCTTAGATCCGGTTCCGGACAGCAATTCACCCCTCCACTTT. Translated, it gives CASSLDPVPDSNSPLHF.

J is TRBJ1-5 and V is TRBV5-5, with 8 bases aligning to TRBD1. The J segment lost 6 bases and the V segment lost 0 bases, leaving 8 bases of the junction unmatched. The CDR3 totals 16 residues. Germline V lookup: CDR1 SGHKS, CDR2 YYEKEE (reference sequence). The CDR3 DNA follows: TGTGCCAGCAGCTTGGAACAGGGGGAGGTGGGTCAGCCCCAGCATTTT. Translating it yields CASSLEQGEVGQPQHF.

V is TRBV7-6 and J is TRBJ2-7; no clear D gene. This CDR3 is built from 11 residues. Deletions cut 5 bases from V and 5 bases from J, with 7 bases between. Germline V gives CDR1 SGHVS, CDR2 FNYEAQ. CDR3: CASSDNNEQYF. The CDR3 nucleotides are TGTGCCAGCAGCGATAATAACGAGCAGTACTTC. Full variable domain (missing parts from reference TRBV7-6 and TRBJ2-7): GAGVSQSPRYKVTKRGQDVALRCDPISGHVSLYWYRQALGQGPEFLTYFNYEAQQDKSGLPNDRFSAERPEGSISTLTIQRTEQRDSAMYRCASSDNNEQYFGPGTRLTVT.

The V call is TRBV9, the J call TRBJ1-3; D not resolved. In germline, CDR1 is SGDLS, CDR2 YYNGEE. This CDR3 comprises 14 residues. V was trimmed by 3 bases and J by 7 bases, leaving 14 bases between them. The CDR3 protein is CASSAELASNTIYF. As DNA, the CDR3 is TGTGCCAGCAGCGCGGAATTGGCGTCGAACACCATATATTTT.

The chain couples TRBV7-9 to TRBJ1-1; D ambiguous. CDR3 size: 13 residues. Germline CDR1 and CDR2: SEHNR and FQNEAQ (reference sequence). V dropped 2 bases and J dropped 4 bases, with 8 bases sitting between them. The CDR3 sequence: CASSLFESTEAFF. In nucleotides, the CDR3 is TGTGCCAGCAGCTTATTCGAGAGCACTGAAGCTTTCTTT.

The J gene is TRBJ2-3, the V gene TRBV7-6; no reliable D call. This CDR3 region has 15 residues. V dropped 4 bases and J dropped 2 bases, with 13 bases sitting between them. Germline-derived CDR1 and CDR2 are SGHVS and FNYEAQ. The CDR3 protein is CASSSRIPLTDTQYF. CDR3 in DNA: TGTGCCAGCAGCTCCCGGATTCCCCTCACAGATACGCAGTATTTT.

This clone is termed medium-sized. The chain employs TRBV7-6 and TRBJ2-7, with TRBD1 as a possible D gene (6 bases). Germline V CDR1 and CDR2: SGHVS, FNYEAQ. This CDR3 comprises 14 residues. V lost 2 bases to trimming and J lost 6 bases, with 14 bases between them. The CDR3 nucleotides are TGTGCCAGCAGCTTACCGACAGAAGGGGGCGAGCAGTACTTC. Amino acid sequence: CASSLPTEGGEQYF.

The chain employs TRBV5-1 and TRBJ1-2; D is possibly TRBD1 (6 bases). Germline V gene data show CDR1 as SGHRS and CDR2 as YFSETQ. V was shortened by 4 bases and J by 0 bases, with 16 bases between the two germline ends. The CDR3 is made up of 16 amino acids. CDR3 in DNA: TGCGCCAGCAGCCGCGTAGTGGGGGCAGCTAACTATGGCTACACCTTC. Its translation: CASSRVVGAANYGYTF.

This clone was seen a single time. The chain has TRBV6-5 and TRBJ1-2, with 7 bases that match TRBD1. The CDR3 consists of 14 residues. J lost 4 bases, V lost 5 bases, and 7 bases had no gene match. Germline lookup yields CDR1 MNHEY and CDR2 SVGAGI. The CDR3 coding sequence is TGTGCCAGCAGTGCGCCGGGACAGCCCTATGGCTACACCTTC. Translating gives CASSAPGQPYGYTF.

This sequence joins TRBV10-3 and TRBJ2-1; 8 nucleotides align to TRBD2. Germline lookup yields CDR1 ENHRY and CDR2 SYGVKD. After removal of 6 bases from V and 3 bases from J, the junction contained 7 bases not matched to a gene. This CDR3 has 15 amino acids. The CDR3 reads CAIRRGGPIYNEQFF. DNA for the CDR3: TGTGCCATCAGACGCGGGGGGCCCATCTACAATGAGCAGTTCTTC.

V gene TRBV5-5 combines with J gene TRBJ2-5, with 7 positions matching TRBD1. The CDR3 has 16 residues. The V gene's germline CDR1 is SGHKS and CDR2 YYEKEE (reference sequence). Trimming took 4 bases from V and 4 from J; bases not matched to a gene: 13. CDR3 in DNA: TGTGCCAGCAGCCAGCAGACAGGGATGATGATAGAGACCCAGTACTTC. Encoded protein: CASSQQTGMMIETQYF. The complete variable domain, with remaining parts taken from reference TRBV5-5 and TRBJ2-5, reads DAGVTQSPTHLIKTRGQQVTLRCSPISGHKSVSWYQQVLGQGPQFIFQYYEKEERGRGNFPDRFSARQFPNYSSELNVNALLLGDSALYLCASSQQTGMMIETQYFGPGTRLLVL.

V gene TRBV9 combines with J gene TRBJ2-3, with TRBD2 identical over 9 bases. There are 18 residues in the CDR3. J was trimmed by 3 bases and V by 0 bases; bases with no gene match: 11. Germline assignment: CDR1 SGDLS and CDR2 YYNGEE. The CDR3, as DNA: TGTGCCAGCAGCGTAGACATCCTAGCGGGGCCGGAAACAGATACGCAGTATTTT. Protein product: CASSVDILAGPETDTQYF. Looking up the rest from reference TRBV9 and TRBJ2-3 gives the full variable domain: DSGVTQTPKHLITATGQRVTLRCSPRSGDLSVYWYQQSLDQGLQFLIQYYNGEERAKGNILERFSAQQFPDLHSELNLSSLELGDSALYFCASSVDILAGPETDTQYFGPGTRLTVL.